What follows is one T cell receptor (beta chain) and its context. V dropped 5 bases and J dropped 0 bases, with 13 bases sitting between them. The length of the CDR3 is 15 residues. The germline V gene has CDR1 PRHDT and CDR2 FYEKMQ (reference sequence). The record originates from a study of blood T cell repertoires in COVID-19. For the study at large: Donors in the United States, Italy and Spain gave samples during acute or convalescent COVID-19. From T cells, B-cell-depleted T cells, or PBMCs came the material, which was cDNA or gDNA.

The authors' processing: Nucleated cell counts were estimated from reference gene primer amplification. The table came from immunoSEQ multiplex PCR; TCRdb's copy has only in-frame clones and leaves some out. The D gene and trimming were derived from the DNA, and the V and J assignments and clone size from that table. The repertoire consists of 80,000 to 130,000 clones, with approximately 91% occurring once and the leading ten covering roughly 0.97%. This sequence joins TRBV13 and TRBJ1-1; D possibly corresponds to TRBD1 (5 bases). The specimen sequenced was peripheral blood. The receptor was derived from a man aged 60 to 75 with acute or convalescent COVID-19. Written as DNA, the CDR3 is TGTGCCAGCAGCACGAACGGGGGAATGAACACTGAAGCTTTCTTT. Protein sequence: CASSTNGGMNTEAFF.